This T cell receptor (beta chain) is drawn from a study of identical twins. Study-wide results and caveats: Out-of-frame sharing of TCR alpha in monozygotic twins was underestimated by models. In cord blood, abundant beta clonotypes had fewer insertions; memory showed no trend. Twins' excess sharing was less marked for out-of-frame beta sequences.

A universal primer site was added by template switching, and unique molecular identifiers were carried by the cDNA. TCRdb fed the 5' RACE reads into MiXCR, producing one record per CDR3 protein. The sample has about 530,000 distinct CDR3 sequences; 20% to 25% are singletons. CDR3 size: 14 residues. V lost 6 bases to trimming and J lost 1 base, with 12 bases between them. This clonotype was found a few times. Its antigen is undetermined. The same data also contributed to another study, on yellow fever vaccine responses in identical twins.

Sequenced sample: CD4+ T cells sorted from blood. The chain links TRBV12-3 or TRBV12-4 to TRBJ1-1; D is perhaps TRBD1 (6 bases). This receptor was obtained from a woman aged 18-30 years in good health. CDR3: CASRLMTGNTEAFF. The CDR3 bases are TGTGCCAGCAGACTAATGACAGGGAACACTGAAGCTTTCTTT.